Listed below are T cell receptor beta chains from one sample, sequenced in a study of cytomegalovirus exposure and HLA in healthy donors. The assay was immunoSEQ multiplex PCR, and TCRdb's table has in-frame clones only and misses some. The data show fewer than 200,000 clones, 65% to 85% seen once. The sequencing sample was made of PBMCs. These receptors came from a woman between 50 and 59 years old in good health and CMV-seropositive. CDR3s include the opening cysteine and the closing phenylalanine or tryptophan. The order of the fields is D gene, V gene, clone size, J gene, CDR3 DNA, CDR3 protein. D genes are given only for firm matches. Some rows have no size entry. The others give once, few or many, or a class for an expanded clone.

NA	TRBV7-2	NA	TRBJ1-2	TGTGCCAGCAGCTCGAGGGCCACAGGGAGCGGCTACACCTTC	CASSSRATGSGYTF
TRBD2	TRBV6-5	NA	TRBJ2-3	TGTGCCAGCAGTATACTAGCGGCCACAGATACGCAGTATTTT	CASSILAATDTQYF
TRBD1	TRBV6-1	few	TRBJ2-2	TGTGCCAGCAGTGAAGCAAAAGGCAACAGGGGCCCCGGGGAGCTGTTTTTT	CASSEAKGNRGPGELFF
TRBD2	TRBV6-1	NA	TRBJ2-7	TGTGCCAGCAGTGAGGGACTAGCGCAGCGATACTTC	CASSEGLAQRYF
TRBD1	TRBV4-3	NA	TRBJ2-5	TGCGCCAGCAGCCAAGATAACAGGGGGCGAGAGACCCAGTACTTC	CASSQDNRGRETQYF
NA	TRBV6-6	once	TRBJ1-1	TGTGCCAGCAGCCCCCGGAGTGTGAACACTGAAGCTTTCTTT	CASSPRSVNTEAFF
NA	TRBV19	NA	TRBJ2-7	TGTGCCAGTAGTCCTAGAGACGGGATCGAGCAGTACTTC	CASSPRDGIEQYF
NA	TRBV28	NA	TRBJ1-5	TGTGCCAGCAGTCTCTCCCGTGGAGGGCCCCAGCATTTT	CASSLSRGGPQHF
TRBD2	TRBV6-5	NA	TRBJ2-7	TGTGCCAGCAGTTTGCGGGAGATCTCCTACGAGCAGTACTTC	CASSLREISYEQYF
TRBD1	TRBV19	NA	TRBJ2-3	TGTGCCAGTAGTACCGGGACAGGGGAAGATACGCAGTATTTT	CASSTGTGEDTQYF
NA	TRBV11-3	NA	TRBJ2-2	TGTGCCAGCAGCAAGGGGGGGGACACCGGGGAGCTGTTTTTT	CASSKGGDTGELFF
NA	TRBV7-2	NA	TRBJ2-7	TGTGCCAGCAGCTCCCGGTATCCCTCTCTCGAGCAGTACTTC	CASSSRYPSLEQYF
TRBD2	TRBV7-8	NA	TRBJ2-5	TGTGCCAGCAGCTTATTCGCGGGGGGGCACGAGACCCAGTACTTC	CASSLFAGGHETQYF
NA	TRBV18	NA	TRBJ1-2	TGTGCCAGCTCACCAGGACAGAATATCTATGGCTACACCTTC	CASSPGQNIYGYTF
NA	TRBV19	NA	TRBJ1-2	TGTGCCAGTAGACCCGACAGGATTAACTATGGCTACACCTTC	CASRPDRINYGYTF
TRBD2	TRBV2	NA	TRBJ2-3	TGTGCCAGCAGCCGCGGACTAGCGGGAGAGGGGGATACGCAGTATTTT	CASSRGLAGEGDTQYF
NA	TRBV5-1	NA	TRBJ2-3	TGCGCCAGCAGCTCAGTATATAGCGGAAGCACAGATACGCAGTATTTT	CASSSVYSGSTDTQYF
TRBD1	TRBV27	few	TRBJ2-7	TGTGCCAGCAGACAGGGGTCCTACCTCTCCTACGAGCAGTACTTC	CASRQGSYLSYEQYF
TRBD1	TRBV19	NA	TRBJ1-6	TGTGCCAGTAGTAGACAGGGGTCAAATAATTCACCCCTCCACTTT	CASSRQGSNNSPLHF
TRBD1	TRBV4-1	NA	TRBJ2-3	TGCGCCAGCAGCCAGGAGGAGACAGGGCGAGGAACAGATACGCAGTATTTT	CASSQEETGRGTDTQYF
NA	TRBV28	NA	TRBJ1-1	TGTGCCAGCAGTACCCTGGGCAGGGTGAACACTGAAGCTTTCTTT	CASSTLGRVNTEAFF
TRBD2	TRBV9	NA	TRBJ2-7	TGTGCCAGCAGTTTTAGCGGGGCCTACGAGCAGTACTTC	CASSFSGAYEQYF
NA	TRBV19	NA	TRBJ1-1	TGTGCCAGTAGTATAAGTCCCGCGGCACAATCCACCGAAGCTTTCTTT	CASSISPAAQSTEAFF
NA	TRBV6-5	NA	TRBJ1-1	TGTGCCAGCAGTTCCTTCGCGGCAGTGAACACTGAAGCTTTCTTT	CASSSFAAVNTEAFF
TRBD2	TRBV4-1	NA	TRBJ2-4	TGCGCCAGCAGCCAAGATTTCCGGGGGGGGAAAAACATTCAGTACTTC	CASSQDFRGGKNIQYF
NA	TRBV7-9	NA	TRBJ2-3	TGTGCCAGCACCGAGGGAGGTGCCACAGATACGCAGTATTTT	CASTEGGATDTQYF
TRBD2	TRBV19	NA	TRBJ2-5	TGTGCCAGTAGTATAAACGCGGCGGCGGGAGCAGAGACCCAGTACTTC	CASSINAAAGAETQYF
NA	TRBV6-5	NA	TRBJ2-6	TGTGCCAGCAGTTACTCGCGGACTGGGGCCAACGTCCTGACTTTC	CASSYSRTGANVLTF